This T cell receptor beta chain was obtained from a study of cytomegalovirus exposure and HLA in healthy donors. Whole-study context: Samples from HLA-typed donors yielded approximately 80 million unique TCRs in an early data release.

This clone was seen only once. What it binds is not known. CDR1 LNHDA and CDR2 SQIVND come from the germline V gene (reference sequence). Trimming stripped 3 bases from V and 6 bases from J, with 24 bases between. The length of the CDR3 is 17 residues. With 60 Vbeta and 13 Jbeta primers, the PCR was carried out. Original handling: An analysis performed later counted 74 million or so unique TCR beta chains (approximately 10 million of them shared). The assay was immunoSEQ multiplex PCR, and TCRdb's table has in-frame clones only and misses some. The V and J calls and clone size come from that table; D and trimming were worked out from the DNA. This sample yields 130,000 to 150,000 clones, of which roughly 83% are seen a single time; around 4.3% belongs to the top ten. Study-wide results and limits: Among CMV-associated TCR beta chains, most appeared HLA-restricted in a later analysis.

The clonotype comes from a man aged 40-49 years in good health and CMV-seropositive. Sequenced: PBMCs. The chain employs TRBV19 and TRBJ2-7, with D possibly TRBD1 on 6 matching bases. CDR3 DNA: TGTGCCAGTAGTATGGGGGCCGGACCAGCTATGGCAGGCGAGCAGTACTTC. Amino acids: CASSMGAGPAMAGEQYF.